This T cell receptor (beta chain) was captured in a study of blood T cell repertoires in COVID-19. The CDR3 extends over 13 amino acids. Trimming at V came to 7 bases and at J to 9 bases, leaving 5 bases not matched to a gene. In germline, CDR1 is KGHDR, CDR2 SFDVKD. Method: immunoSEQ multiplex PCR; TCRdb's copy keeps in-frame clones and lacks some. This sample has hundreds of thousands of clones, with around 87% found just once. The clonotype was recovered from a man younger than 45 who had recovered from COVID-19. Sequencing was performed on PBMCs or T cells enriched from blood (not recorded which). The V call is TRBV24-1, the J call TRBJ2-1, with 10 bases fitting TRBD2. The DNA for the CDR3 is TGTGCCACCAGAGGACTAGCGGAATTTGAGCAGTTCTTC. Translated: CATRGLAEFEQFF.